This is a list of T cell receptor beta chains from one sample in a study of shared clonotypes between healthy human individuals. The data were produced by immunoSEQ multiplex PCR, yet TCRdb's version contains in-frame clones alone and is incomplete. The sample consists of around 990,000 clones, around three quarters of them appearing once. What was sequenced was memory CD4+ T cells from PBMCs. The receptors stem from a man between 18 and 29 years old in good health. Some clones in this sample may be carry-over from other donors' samples. Each CDR3 is given with its conserved first and last residue. The D gene is left open where the match is weak. Where a row states a size, it is once, few, many or the class of an expanded clone; other rows omit it.

D	J	V	size	CDR3	DNA
NA	TRBJ1-2	TRBV7-2	NA	CASSFLGRTLGYTF	TGTGCCAGCAGCTTTTTGGGACGGACCTTGGGCTACACCTTC
NA	TRBJ1-1	TRBV11-2	NA	CASSLRTGRDTEAFF	TGTGCCAGCAGCTTGAGAACCGGGAGGGACACTGAAGCTTTCTTT
NA	TRBJ2-7	TRBV6-1	NA	CASSETGSRYEQYF	TGTGCCAGCAGCGAAACAGGGTCCCGATACGAGCAGTACTTC
TRBD2	TRBJ2-1	TRBV29-1	few	CSVVGQTSGRAGQFF	TGCAGCGTTGTAGGCCAGACCAGCGGGAGGGCCGGGCAGTTCTTC
TRBD2	TRBJ2-1	TRBV9	NA	CASSVTSGERNEQFF	TGTGCCAGCAGTGTGACTAGCGGTGAGAGGAATGAGCAGTTCTTC
NA	TRBJ1-2	TRBV7-2	NA	CASSLRHNYGYTF	TGTGCCAGCAGCTTAAGGCATAACTATGGCTACACCTTC
NA	TRBJ2-3	TRBV7-3	NA	CASSLSLRDTQYF	TGTGCCAGCAGCTTAAGCTTGCGGGATACGCAGTATTTT
NA	TRBJ1-4	TRBV7-9	NA	CASSLDTTLGEKLFF	TGTGCCAGCAGCTTAGATACAACCCTGGGTGAAAAACTGTTTTTT
TRBD2	TRBJ2-1	TRBV6-5	NA	CATTLAGVGNEQFF	TGTGCCACCACACTAGCGGGAGTTGGTAATGAGCAGTTCTTC
NA	TRBJ2-1	TRBV28	few	CASRLYNEQFF	TGTGCCAGCAGACTCTACAATGAGCAGTTCTTC
TRBD1	TRBJ2-1	TRBV5-4	once	CASTGGRDRGDYEQFF	TGTGCCAGCACCGGGGGCCGGGACAGGGGTGATTATGAGCAGTTCTTC
NA	TRBJ2-1	TRBV6-6	once	CASRPELSYNEQFF	TGTGCCAGTAGACCGGAACTCTCCTACAATGAGCAGTTCTTC
TRBD1	TRBJ2-3	TRBV19	NA	CASSIGQGVPMADTQYF	TGTGCCAGTAGTATTGGACAGGGGGTCCCAATGGCAGATACGCAGTATTTT
NA	TRBJ1-5	TRBV6-1	few	CASSEGFNQPQHF	TGTGCCAGCAGTGAAGGCTTCAATCAGCCCCAGCATTTT
NA	TRBJ2-2	TRBV2	NA	CASSYYYNTGELFF	TGTGCCAGCAGCTACTACTACAACACCGGGGAGCTGTTTTTT
TRBD1	TRBJ2-2	TRBV9	NA	CASSSLTTGGKRGGELFF	TGTGCCAGCAGTTCACTTACCACAGGGGGCAAAAGGGGCGGGGAGCTGTTTTTT
NA	TRBJ1-2	TRBV7-2	NA	CASVLRWGAQGYNYGYTF	TGTGCCAGCGTCCTCCGGTGGGGGGCGCAAGGTTATAACTATGGCTACACCTTC
NA	TRBJ2-7	TRBV9	once	CASSVGPDSSYEQYF	TGTGCCAGCAGCGTAGGACCCGACAGCTCCTACGAGCAGTACTTC
TRBD2	TRBJ2-1	TRBV7-6	many	CASSLTSGLYNEQFF	TGTGCCAGCAGCTTGACTAGCGGGCTGTACAATGAGCAGTTCTTC
TRBD1	TRBJ2-5	TRBV6-1	few	CASSEFRDRVRETQYF	TGTGCCAGCAGTGAATTCCGGGACAGGGTTCGAGAGACCCAGTACTTC
NA	TRBJ2-2	TRBV10-3	NA	CAISRGAGELFF	TGTGCCATTTCCAGGGGGGCCGGGGAGCTGTTTTTT
TRBD1	TRBJ2-7	TRBV28	NA	CASSLGGQAIYEQYF	TGTGCCAGCAGTCTAGGGGGACAGGCAATATACGAGCAGTACTTC
NA	TRBJ1-3	TRBV18	many	CASSPTTGHSSGNTIYF	TGTGCCAGCTCACCTACTACGGGGCATAGCTCTGGAAACACCATATATTTT
NA	TRBJ2-5	TRBV28	NA	CASSLYPQETQYF	TGTGCCAGCAGTCTATACCCCCAGGAGACCCAGTACTTC
NA	TRBJ2-3	TRBV7-9	NA	CASSLVGPRTDTQYF	TGTGCCAGCAGCTTAGTCGGGCCGAGGACAGATACGCAGTATTTT
TRBD1	TRBJ1-5	TRBV6-1	NA	CASRGDRGNNQPQHF	TGTGCCAGCAGGGGGGACAGGGGGAACAATCAGCCCCAGCATTTT
NA	TRBJ1-2	TRBV19	few	CASSIASSYGYTF	TGTGCCAGTAGTATAGCGTCCAGCTATGGCTACACCTTC
NA	TRBJ1-2	TRBV28	NA	CASSLLSSYGYTF	TGTGCCAGCAGTTTACTGTCCAGCTATGGCTACACCTTC
TRBD2	TRBJ2-5	TRBV4-3	NA	CASSQDLAGGETQYF	TGCGCCAGCAGCCAAGATTTGGCGGGAGGCGAGACCCAGTACTTC
NA	TRBJ2-2	TRBV9	NA	CASGTVNTGELFF	TGTGCCAGCGGGACGGTGAACACCGGGGAGCTGTTTTTT
NA	TRBJ2-5	TRBV30	NA	CAYSSGSGGETQYF	TGTGCCTATAGTAGCGGGTCAGGGGGGGAGACCCAGTACTTC
TRBD2	TRBJ2-1	TRBV2	NA	CASSDWTSGNNEQFF	TGTGCCAGCAGTGATTGGACTAGCGGGAACAATGAGCAGTTCTTC
NA	TRBJ2-2	TRBV2	once	CATCLANTGELFF	TGTGCCACATGTTTAGCGAACACCGGGGAGCTGTTTTTT
TRBD2	TRBJ2-2	TRBV19	few	CASRLAGGGTGELFF	TGTGCCTCCAGGCTAGCGGGAGGCGGAACCGGGGAGCTGTTTTTT
TRBD1	TRBJ1-2	TRBV4-1	once	CASSQLLGQIYGYTF	TGCGCCAGCAGCCAACTTCTGGGACAGATCTATGGCTACACCTTC
NA	TRBJ2-3	TRBV11-2	NA	CASRPGKSLNQYF	TGTGCCAGCCGACCCGGAAAATCATTGAACCAGTATTTT
NA	TRBJ2-1	TRBV4-2	NA	CASSQDFMGFNEQFF	TGTGCCAGCAGCCAAGATTTTATGGGTTTTAATGAGCAGTTCTTC
TRBD1	TRBJ1-4	TRBV28	NA	CASRQTGGHEKLFF	TGTGCCAGCAGACAGACAGGGGGTCATGAAAAACTGTTTTTT
NA	TRBJ2-3	TRBV7-9	NA	CASSLEGVSTDTQYF	TGTGCCAGCAGCTTAGAGGGCGTTAGCACAGATACGCAGTATTTT
NA	TRBJ2-3	TRBV6-5	NA	CASSYLQGGTQYF	TGTGCCAGCAGTTACTTACAAGGGGGTACGCAGTATTTT
NA	TRBJ2-7	TRBV6-6	NA	CASSYRAATYEQYF	TGTGCCAGCAGTTACAGAGCGGCTACCTACGAGCAGTACTTC
NA	TRBJ1-2	TRBV9	NA	CASSPAMHYGYTF	TGTGCCAGCAGCCCCGCAATGCACTATGGCTACACCTTC
TRBD2	TRBJ2-1	TRBV11-2	NA	CASSPRTGLAVEQFF	TGTGCCAGCAGCCCACGAACGGGACTAGCGGTGGAGCAGTTCTTC
NA	TRBJ2-7	TRBV7-2	NA	CASSSGGGTYYEQYF	TGTGCCAGCAGCTCCGGCGGCGGGACCTATTACGAGCAGTACTTC
TRBD2	TRBJ2-5	TRBV7-3	NA	CASSRGSSETQYF	TGTGCCAGCAGCCGCGGGAGCTCAGAGACCCAGTACTTC
NA	TRBJ1-5	TRBV5-1	NA	CASSLGGDRNQPQHF	TGCGCCAGCAGCTTGGGAGGGGATCGCAATCAGCCCCAGCATTTT
NA	TRBJ1-2	TRBV28	NA	CASSLPGTLANYGYTF	TGTGCCAGCAGTTTGCCAGGGACCTTAGCTAACTATGGCTACACCTTC
NA	TRBJ1-6	TRBV27	NA	CASSSAQHRGSPLHF	TGTGCCAGCAGTTCGGCACAACATCGGGGCTCACCCCTCCACTTT
NA	TRBJ1-1	TRBV4-1	NA	CASSQGEMGRSGAFF	TGCGCCAGCAGCCAAGGGGAGATGGGGCGAAGTGGAGCTTTCTTT
TRBD1	TRBJ1-1	TRBV28	NA	CASSSPGQGNTEAFF	TGTGCCAGCAGTTCTCCGGGACAGGGAAACACTGAAGCTTTCTTT
TRBD1	TRBJ2-5	TRBV4-1	NA	CASSQELRQGMTETQYF	TGCGCCAGCAGCCAAGAACTCAGACAGGGGATGACGGAGACCCAGTACTTC
NA	TRBJ1-5	TRBV19	NA	CASSIGRRTNQPQHF	TGTGCCAGTAGTATCGGCCGGCGGACCAATCAGCCCCAGCATTTT
NA	TRBJ1-2	TRBV6-5	NA	CASSYSHGTLSYGYTF	TGTGCCAGCAGTTACTCGCACGGAACCCTATCCTATGGCTACACCTTC
TRBD1	TRBJ1-5	TRBV7-2	NA	CASSLSPGTGDQPQHF	TGTGCCAGCAGCTTATCCCCTGGGACAGGGGACCAGCCCCAGCATTTT
NA	TRBJ2-3	TRBV6-4	NA	CASSARPLGTDTQYF	TGTGCCAGCAGTGCCCGTCCACTCGGCACAGATACGCAGTATTTT
NA	TRBJ1-3	TRBV6-4	many	CASSELRVGYSGNTIYF	TGTGCCAGCAGTGAGCTCCGCGTGGGTTACTCTGGAAACACCATATATTTT
TRBD1	TRBJ1-1	TRBV19	NA	CAASDRGDTEAFF	TGTGCCGCCTCCGACAGGGGGGACACTGAAGCTTTCTTT